These 14 T cell receptor beta chains originate from one sample sequenced in a study of blood T cell repertoires in COVID-19. The method was immunoSEQ multiplex PCR; TCRdb's version includes in-frame clones alone and lacks a portion of them. The table includes roughly 130,000 clones, more than 70% detected once. Source material: peripheral blood. The receptors derive from a woman aged 55 to 70 with acute or convalescent COVID-19.

The chain joins TRBV18 to TRBJ2-7, with 8 nucleotides matching TRBD2. The CDR3 is 17 amino acids. Germline CDR1 reads KGHSH; CDR2 reads LQKENI. The J segment lost 4 bases and the V segment lost 2 bases, leaving 13 bases of the junction unmatched. CDR3 nucleotides: TGTGCCAGCTCACCAGGGGCGGGAGGTACGCTGGATTACGAGCAGTACTTC. This sequence encodes CASSPGAGGTLDYEQYF.

V is TRBV25-1 and J is TRBJ1-2; weak D call: TRBD1 (5 bases). CDR3 length equals 15 residues. V was pared by 5 bases and J by 2 bases, with 15 bases between. Germline CDR1 and CDR2: MGHDK and SYGVNS. The chain's CDR3 is CASSPQAGRNYGYTF. The CDR3 coding sequence is TGTGCCAGCAGTCCACAGGCGGGGCGGAACTATGGCTACACCTTC.

The chain recombines TRBV19 with TRBJ1-5; weak D call: TRBD1 (5 bases). CDR3 length: 13 residues. Trimming took off 9 bases at V and 6 bases at J, with 15 bases between the two ends. CDR1 and CDR2 from the germline V gene are LNHDA and SQIVND (reference sequence). In DNA form, the CDR3 reads TGTGCCAGCCTCTCGGGGGGGACTCAGCCCCAGCATTTT. Amino acids: CASLSGGTQPQHF.

This sequence joins TRBV14 and TRBJ2-5; a weak D match, TRBD1 (5 bases). Germline V gives CDR1 SGHDN, CDR2 FVKESK. V gave up 1 base and J gave up 2 bases, with 11 bases separating them. There are 15 residues in the CDR3. The CDR3 nucleotides are TGTGCCAGCAGCCAAGTTGGGGCCCTTCAAGAGACCCAGTACTTC. It yields the protein CASSQVGALQETQYF.

This clone appeared once. V and J are TRBV2 and TRBJ1-3; D gene uncertain. Germline V gives CDR1 SNHLY, CDR2 FYNNEI. The CDR3 runs to 15 residues. V lost 2 bases and J lost 0, with 8 bases in between. The DNA for the CDR3 is TGTGCCAGCAGTGAACGGCACAGCTCTGGAAACACCATATATTTT. This gives the protein CASSERHSSGNTIYF.

The CDR3 loop reads CASSERGNEQFF. In nucleotides, the CDR3 is TGTGCCAGCAGTGAACGGGGCAATGAGCAGTTCTTC. V is TRBV6-1 and J is TRBJ2-1; TRBD2 is a possible D gene (5 bases). The ends were cut back, 2 bases at V and 6 bases at J, with 5 bases in the middle. Germline V gene sequence: CDR1 MNHNS, CDR2 SASEGT. This CDR3 spans 12 amino acids.

V usage is TRBV7-9 and J usage is TRBJ1-2; D not resolved. V lost 5 bases and J 8 bases, leaving 24 bases between the germline ends. This CDR3 is built from 16 residues. Germline-derived CDR1 and CDR2 are SEHNR and FQNEAQ (reference sequence). The CDR3 bases are TGTGCCAGCAGCCGGAGCCAGGACGGAGGACTCCAGGGCTACACCTTC. It specifies CASSRSQDGGLQGYTF.

The chain joins TRBV2 to TRBJ1-5, with D perhaps matching TRBD1 (6 bases). V was pared by 4 bases and J by 4 bases, with 14 bases between. The CDR3 runs to 15 residues. CDR1 is SNHLY, CDR2 FYNNEI, per germline. The CDR3 coding sequence is TGTGCCAGCAGTGTAGGGGGGGCACTAAATCAGCCCCAGCATTTT. This gives the protein CASSVGGALNQPQHF. Based on the CDR3 plus reference TRBV2 and TRBJ1-5, the full variable domain is EPEVTQTPSHQVTQMGQEVILRCVPISNHLYFYWYRQILGQKVEFLVSFYNNEISEKSEIFDDQFSVERPDGSNFTLKIRSTKLEDSAMYFCASSVGGALNQPQHFGDGTRLSIL.

The chain couples TRBV4-1 to TRBJ1-2; D remains ambiguous. Germline CDR1 and CDR2: MGHRA and YSYEKL. The V gene lost 0 bases and the J gene lost 8 bases, with 7 bases spanning the gap. The CDR3 is made up of 12 amino acids. Written as DNA, the CDR3 is TGCGCCAGCAGCCAAGAGGGCCCGGGCTACACCTTC. This codes for CASSQEGPGYTF.

The gene calls are TRBV18 and TRBJ2-5; the D is unclear. Germline CDR1 and CDR2: KGHSH and LQKENI. V was cut by 4 bases and J by 3 bases, with 12 bases left in between. The CDR3 runs to 14 residues. CDR3 sequence: CASSRADWEETQYF. DNA of the CDR3: TGTGCCAGCTCACGGGCAGATTGGGAAGAGACCCAGTACTTC.

The rearrangement uses TRBV7-3 and TRBJ2-1; D gene unclear. Trimming left V 1 base short and J 10 bases short, with 11 bases between. CDR3 length: 13 amino acids. CDR1 SGHTA and CDR2 FQGTGA come from the germline V gene. The CDR3 coding sequence is TGTGCCAGCAGCTTAATGCCCGCCGGGGAGCAGTTCTTC. It is translated as CASSLMPAGEQFF.

The rearrangement uses TRBV19 and TRBJ2-1; D possibly corresponds to TRBD2 (6 bases). There are 15 residues in the CDR3. V was cut by 9 bases and J by 4 bases, with 19 bases left in between. Looked up from germline, CDR1 is LNHDA and CDR2 is SQIVND (reference sequence). Here the CDR3 reads CASRRGTYPYNEQFF. The CDR3 nucleotides read TGTGCCAGCAGAAGAGGGACTTACCCGTACAATGAGCAGTTCTTC.

This rearrangement joins TRBV6-5 to TRBJ2-5, with 7 nucleotides matching TRBD2. The germline V gene encodes CDR1 MNHEY and CDR2 SVGAGI. V was clipped by 0 bases and J by 5 bases; unmatched bases: 6. CDR3 length: 15 amino acids. The CDR3 sequence: CASSYSSQGGETQYF. CDR3 nucleotides: TGTGCCAGCAGTTACTCGAGCCAGGGAGGGGAGACCCAGTACTTC.

This clone was counted between two and nine times. This chain links TRBV7-6 with TRBJ1-3; 9 nucleotides align to TRBD1. The J segment lost 6 bases and the V segment lost 2 bases, leaving 11 bases of the junction unmatched. The CDR3 is 17 amino acids. Germline-derived CDR1 and CDR2 are SGHVS and FNYEAQ. The CDR3 coding sequence is TGTGCCAGCAGCTTACAACAGGGGGCCCGTTTCCAAAACACCATATATTTT. This translates into CASSLQQGARFQNTIYF.